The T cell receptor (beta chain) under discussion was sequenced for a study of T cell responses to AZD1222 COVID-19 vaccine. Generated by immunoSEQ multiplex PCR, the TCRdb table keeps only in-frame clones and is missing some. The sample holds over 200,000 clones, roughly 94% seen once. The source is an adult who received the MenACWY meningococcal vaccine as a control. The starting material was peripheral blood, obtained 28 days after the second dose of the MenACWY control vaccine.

This CDR3 reads CASSSGTTTYNEQFF. The CDR3 DNA follows: TGTGCCAGTAGTAGCGGGACAACGACCTACAATGAGCAGTTCTTC. J is TRBJ2-1 and V is TRBV19, with D perhaps TRBD1 or TRBD2 (6 bases each). Germline CDR1 and CDR2: LNHDA and SQIVND (reference sequence). V lost 4 bases, J lost 2 bases, and 12 bases lay in between. The CDR3 runs 15 residues. The whole variable domain, remainder taken from reference TRBV19 and TRBJ2-1, is DGGITQSPKYLFRKEGQNVTLSCEQNLNHDAMYWYRQDPGQGLRLIYYSQIVNDFQKGDIAEGYSVSREKKESFPLTVTSAQKNPTAFYLCASSSGTTTYNEQFFGPGTRLTVL.